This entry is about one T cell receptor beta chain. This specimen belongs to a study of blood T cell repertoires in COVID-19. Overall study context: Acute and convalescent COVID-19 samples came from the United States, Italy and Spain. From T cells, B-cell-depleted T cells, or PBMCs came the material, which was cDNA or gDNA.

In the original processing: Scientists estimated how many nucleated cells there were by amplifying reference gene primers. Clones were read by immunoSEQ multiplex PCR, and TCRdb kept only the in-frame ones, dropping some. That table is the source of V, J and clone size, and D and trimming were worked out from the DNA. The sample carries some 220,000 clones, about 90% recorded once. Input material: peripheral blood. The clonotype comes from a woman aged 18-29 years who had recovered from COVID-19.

CDR3 loop: CASSPPGDRVRLSYTF. The DNA for the CDR3 is TGTGCCAGCTCACCCCCGGGAGACAGGGTGAGGTTAAGCTACACCTTC. The J gene is TRBJ1-2, the V gene TRBV18; 7 positions match TRBD1. The CDR3 extends over 16 amino acids. After removal of 3 bases from V and 9 bases from J, the junction contained 16 bases not matched to a gene. The V gene's germline CDR1 is KGHSH and CDR2 LQKENI.